This TCR beta chain was sequenced for a study of tumor-infiltrating lymphocytes in primary liver carcinoma. Priming with a constant-region primer yielded TCR beta cDNA from about 510 ng total RNA. Generation of the TCR beta libraries relied on three nested multiplex PCR rounds using slightly modified ARM-PCR. The two initial PCR rounds, approximately 10 cycles each, used TRBV1-TRBV30 forward and C-beta reverse primers. MiXCR, run by TCRdb on the multiplex PCR reads, gives a single entry per CDR3 protein. Altogether fewer than 400,000 distinct CDR3 sequences are present, 65% being singletons, with the ten largest covering roughly 9%. This CDR3 comprises 13 residues. In germline, CDR1 is SGHAT, CDR2 FQNNGV. Regarding this clonotype: Relative to the germline gene, one junction end is altered; a read error may explain this.

Germline DNA was also extracted, and blood RNA derived from unsorted whole blood. The chain recombines TRBV11-2 with TRBJ1-1; D uncertain. Sequenced sample: peripheral blood. The sequence derives from a middle-aged man with primary liver carcinoma and hepatitis B virus infection. The DNA of the CDR3 is TGTGCCGGCAGCTTAGACCTTGGCACTGAAGCTTTCTTT. As protein: CAGSLDLGTEAFF. Full variable domain (remainder filled in from reference TRBV11-2 and TRBJ1-1): EAGVAQSPRYKIIEKRQSVAFWCNPISGHATLYWYQQILGQGPKLLIQFQNNGVVDDSQLPKDRFSAERLKGVDSTLKIQPAKLEDSAVYLCAGSLDLGTEAFFGQGTRLTVV.